The present entry profiles one TCR beta chain with its context. Its antigen is undetermined. The data originate from a study of cytotoxic CD8 clonotypes in ibrutinib-treated CLL. Turning to the study itself: Results showed roughly 25 partial and 2 complete responses; following median approximately 73 months, around 14 remained remitted, approximately twelve advanced.

Data came from immunoSEQ multiplex PCR; TCRdb stores just in-frame clones and leaves some out. The sample shows fewer than 400,000 clones, roughly two thirds of them seen only once. Notes on the study in general: A difference in sampling times existed between sustained-remission and progressing patients. Baseline clonality, above age-matched healthy donor levels, tracked circulating CD8+ T-cell counts. The study found clonality rose at ibrutinib response, then fell toward baseline at progression.

This TCR derives from a human donor with chronic lymphocytic leukemia. The source material was PBMCs, sampled after 36 months of ibrutinib treatment.

In nucleotides, the CDR3 is TGTGCCAGCAGTGAAGAAGGACTGGGCGGGGAGCTGTTTTTT. It codes for CASSEEGLGGELFF. The V and J genes are TRBV2 and TRBJ2-2, with a tentative D call TRBD2 (5 bases). There are 14 residues in the CDR3. V was shortened by 1 base and J by 7 bases, with 10 bases between the two germline ends. The germline V gene has CDR1 SNHLY and CDR2 FYNNEI.